The clone carrying this T cell receptor (beta chain) was picked up one time. The target antigen is unknown. The source of the sample is a study of shared clonotypes between healthy human individuals. Study-wide context: Per donor, three plates held CD4 naive cells, three held CD4 memory, two held CD8 naive and one held CD8 memory. Study-wide points: Investigators collected only blood, and repertoires in tissues likely differ. Memory subsets generally showed smaller estimated richness than naive subsets did.

The V gene's germline CDR1 is SGHAT and CDR2 FQNNGV. Trimming removed 7 bases at V and 5 bases at J, with 17 bases between. The CDR3 has 14 residues. Naive CD8 cells comprised CD45RO-negative, CCR7-positively selected cells, excluding terminally differentiated effector memory CD45RA+ cells. Replicate PCRs from sorted subsets contained roughly 200 ng DNA, which is roughly 30,000 T cell genomes. The table came from immunoSEQ multiplex PCR; TCRdb's copy has only in-frame clones and leaves some out. The sample gives 2 million to 2.5 million clones, approximately 95% of which show up once; around 1.1% is in the top ten.

V is TRBV11-2 and J is TRBJ2-5; either TRBD1 or TRBD2 may supply D (6 bases each). Material for sequencing was naive CD8+ T cells sorted from blood. The origin of this receptor is a man younger than 35 in good health. The CDR3 reads CASTLLGGSETQYF. CDR3 nucleotides: TGTGCCAGCACTCTGCTGGGGGGCTCGGAGACCCAGTACTTC.